This record covers a single T cell receptor (beta chain). These data are taken from a study of STAT5B mutations in CD4+ large granular lymphocyte leukemia. The assay was run at survey level. Clones were sequenced by immunoSEQ multiplex PCR, and TCRdb holds only the in-frame ones, with some missing. Here the sample spans about 35,000 clones, around 80% being singletons. This CDR3 is built from 16 residues. Germline V gene data show CDR1 as SGHNT and CDR2 as YYREEE (reference sequence). Trimming removed 3 bases from V and 2 bases from J; junction bases left unmatched: 10. The rearrangement joins TRBV5-4 to TRBJ2-7, with 8 bases that match TRBD2. The sequence derives from a human donor in good health. Sequencing input: CD4+ T cells from blood buffy coats. The CDR3 protein is CASSSGGVTGTYEQYF. CDR3 bases: TGTGCCAGCAGCTCCGGGGGGGTGACAGGAACCTACGAGCAGTACTTC.